Presented here are 13 T cell receptor beta chains from one specimen sequenced in a study of Ad26.COV2.S vaccination and SARS-CoV-2 variants. TCRdb keeps only in-frame clones here, not all; method: immunoSEQ multiplex PCR. The sample lists about 330,000 clones, roughly 88% occurring once. Described treatment: approximately 18 received Ad26.COV2.S at low or high dose, single or two shots; about five received placebo; per-sample allocation not given. Vaccine and placebo recipients were sampled on day 63 after the first injection. The material was peripheral blood, obtained in a trial of Ad26.COV2.S vaccine versus placebo. These receptors were taken from a person between 18 and 65 years old who received the Ad26.COV2.S COVID-19 vaccine or a placebo.

This rearrangement joins TRBV3-1 (or the pseudogene TRBV3-2) to TRBJ2-1; tentative D call: TRBD2 (5 bases). Trimming stripped 10 bases from V and 0 bases from J, with 22 bases between. This CDR3 contains 17 residues. Germline V gene lookup returns CDR1 LGHDT and CDR2 YNNKEL (reference sequence). The CDR3 DNA sequence: TGTGCCACCGCACTAGTTCTACTGGCGGGCTCCTACAATGAGCAGTTCTTC. This sequence encodes CATALVLLAGSYNEQFF.

The rearrangement links TRBV7-2 to TRBJ1-2, with D perhaps TRBD1 (5 bases). The CDR3 contains 15 residues. Germline V gene data show CDR1 as SGHTA and CDR2 as FQGNSA. Between the trimmed V and J ends, which lost 4 bases and 3 bases, there was a span of 15 bases. The CDR3 reads CASSSPGADDYGYTF. The CDR3, as DNA: TGTGCCAGCAGCTCCCCCGGGGCAGACGACTATGGCTACACCTTC.

This clone was seen a few times. This chain uses TRBV5-1 with TRBJ2-2; no firm D call. This CDR3 has 15 amino acids. Germline V gene data show CDR1 as SGHRS and CDR2 as YFSETQ. V lost 0 bases and J lost 6, with 12 bases in between. The DNA of the CDR3 is TGCGCCAGCAGCTTGGAAGGCAGCCTCGCCGGGGAGCTGTTTTTT. Protein: CASSLEGSLAGELFF.

J is TRBJ1-4 and V is TRBV19, with TRBD1 as a possible D gene (5 bases). CDR3 length: 14 residues. Trimming pared 2 bases from V and 8 bases from J, leaving 12 bases between. In germline, CDR1 is LNHDA, CDR2 SQIVND (reference sequence). The CDR3: CASSIRGTREKLFF. Here the CDR3 DNA reads TGTGCCAGTAGTATACGAGGGACGAGAGAAAAACTGTTTTTT.

This chain uses TRBV6-6 with TRBJ2-1, with D unclear. V was cut by 4 bases and J by 10 bases, with 8 bases left in between. The V gene's germline CDR1 is MNHNY and CDR2 SVGAGI (reference sequence). This CDR3 has 11 amino acids. CDR3 coding DNA: TGTGCCAGCAGTTTGGGATCGGAGCAGTTCTTC. Its protein is CASSLGSEQFF.

The chain joins TRBV4-1 to TRBJ2-3, with D possibly TRBD2 on 5 matching bases. CDR1 is MGHRA, CDR2 YSYEKL, per germline. CDR3 length equals 14 residues. V gave up 1 base and J gave up 5 bases, with 10 bases separating them. CDR3 region: CASSQGLAEDTQYF. The CDR3 DNA reads as TGCGCCAGCAGCCAAGGCCTAGCAGAAGATACGCAGTATTTT.

The chain employs TRBV25-1 and TRBJ2-1; tentatively, D is TRBD1 (6 bases). Germline lookup yields CDR1 MGHDK and CDR2 SYGVNS. Trimming pared 3 bases from V and 4 bases from J, leaving 13 bases between. The CDR3 consists of 15 residues. The CDR3 coding sequence is TGTGCCAGCAGTGAGGGGGCCTCACCTTACAATGAGCAGTTCTTC. Translation: CASSEGASPYNEQFF. The whole variable domain, filled in from reference TRBV25-1 and TRBJ2-1, reads EADIYQTPRYLVIGTGKKITLECSQTMGHDKMYWYQQDPGMELHLIHYSYGVNSTEKGDLSSESTVSRIRTEHFPLTLESARPSHTSQYLCASSEGASPYNEQFFGPGTRLTVL.

This chain joins TRBV11-3 and TRBJ1-2; D may be TRBD1 (6 bases). The CDR3 consists of 13 residues. In germline, CDR1 is SGHNT, CDR2 YENEEA. Trimming stripped 1 base from V and 8 bases from J, with 11 bases between. As DNA, the CDR3 is TGTGCCAGCAGCTTAGGGGCAGGGGAAGGCTACACCTTC. It translates to CASSLGAGEGYTF.

Only one count was recorded for this clone. The V gene is TRBV21-1, the J gene TRBJ2-7; whether TRBD2, the table's D call, matches the DNA was not checked. TRBV21-1 is noted as a pseudogene. This CDR3 has 16 residues. CDR3 coding DNA: TGTGCCAGCAGCAAAGCGCTTTATCCAGCGGACTACGAGCAGTACGTC. Protein: CASSKALYPADYEQYV.

The chain links TRBV21-1 to TRBJ2-1; the table's D call of TRBD2 was not tested on the DNA. TRBV21-1 is an annotated pseudogene. The CDR3 contains 14 residues. The CDR3: CASNSYSSYNEQFF. CDR3 sequence (DNA): TGTGCCAGTAACTCTTATAGCTCCTACAATGAGCAGTTCTTC.

CDR3 residues: CASSLNSPTDTQYF. The CDR3 DNA reads TGTGCCAGCAGTCTCAACTCCCCAACAGATACGCAGTATTTT. The chain employs TRBV7-2 and TRBJ2-3; D remains unclear. Trimming stripped 6 bases from V and 3 bases from J, with 13 bases between. From germline, CDR1 is SGHTA and CDR2 FQGNSA. The CDR3 consists of 14 residues.

The chain has TRBV4-3 and TRBJ1-1; D may be TRBD1 (6 bases). This CDR3 spans 14 amino acids. Per the germline V gene, CDR1 is LGHNA and CDR2 is YSLEER. With 0 bases removed from V and 8 bases from J, the gap between germline ends came to 13 bases. The CDR3 nucleotides are TGCGCCAGCAGCCAAGATCACAAGGGGGGGGAAGCTTTCTTT. Translated: CASSQDHKGGEAFF.

The rearrangement links TRBV5-6 to TRBJ2-4; 7 bases fit TRBD2. CDR1 SGHDT and CDR2 YYEEEE come from the germline V gene. The CDR3 covers 16 residues. Trimming at V came to 0 bases and at J to 1 base, leaving 4 bases not matched to a gene. The CDR3: CASSLGGSLAKNIQYF. CDR3 coding DNA: TGTGCCAGCAGCTTGGGCGGGAGTCTTGCCAAAAACATTCAGTACTTC.